One and the same sample provided the 20 T cell receptor beta chains below, sequenced in a study of human T cells and chemical hapten exposure. The time point here: patch test 1, 2 weeks after DPC sensitization. Treatment specified: therapeutic diphenylcyclopropenone sensitization with weekly scalp DPC. A single record per CDR3 protein comes from TCRdb applying MiXCR to the RACE reads. This sample has around 74,000 distinct CDR3 sequences, with around 30% found just once. The sequences come from whole blood, collected in connection with sensitization to the hapten diphenylcyclopropenone (DPC). These receptors were collected from a man in his forties with alopecia areata. Some clones in this sample may be carry-over from other donors' samples.

This clonotype appeared once. The chain joins TRBV11-1 to TRBJ2-1; TRBD2 matches at 7 bases. Per the germline V gene, CDR1 is SGHAT and CDR2 is FQDESV (reference sequence). V dropped 6 bases and J dropped 5; count of bases not matched to a gene: 7. The CDR3 has 14 residues. The CDR3 reads CASRSSGGDNEQFF. The CDR3 DNA follows: TGTGCCAGCAGGTCGTCGGGGGGAGACAATGAGCAGTTCTTC. The complete variable domain, with remaining parts taken from reference TRBV11-1 and TRBJ2-1, reads EAEVAQSPRYKITEKSQAVAFWCDPISGHATLYWYRQILGQGPELLVQFQDESVVDDSQLPKDRFSAERLKGVDSTLKIQPAELGDSAMYLCASRSSGGDNEQFFGPGTRLTVL.

V and J are TRBV6-2 or TRBV6-3 and TRBJ1-2; D possibly corresponds to TRBD1 (6 bases). This CDR3 contains 13 residues. Germline values: CDR1 MNHEY, CDR2 SVGEGT. V was clipped by 6 bases and J by 6 bases, with 14 bases between them. The CDR3 region is CASSLRTVDGYTF. DNA for the CDR3: TGTGCCAGCAGCCTAAGGACAGTGGATGGCTACACCTTC.

The V and J genes are TRBV20-1 and TRBJ2-5; either TRBD1 or TRBD2 may fit D (5 bases each). The germline V gene has CDR1 DFQATT and CDR2 SNEGSKA (reference sequence). The CDR3 contains 14 residues. Trimming removed 7 bases at V and 4 bases at J, with 19 bases between. CDR3 residues: CSGIQAVAGETQYF. As DNA, the CDR3 is TGCAGTGGGATACAGGCGGTTGCGGGAGAGACCCAGTACTTC.

For the CDR3, the DNA is TGTGCCAGCAGGGCTGTCGGACTAGCGGGACCTTGGAATGAGCAGTTCTTC. It codes for CASRAVGLAGPWNEQFF. This chain links TRBV11-2 with TRBJ2-1; 12 nucleotides match TRBD2. The germline V gene encodes CDR1 SGHAT and CDR2 FQNNGV. The CDR3 consists of 17 residues. The V gene end was trimmed by 6 bases and the J gene end by 7 bases; junction bases not matched to a gene: 13.

The chain couples TRBV6-5 to TRBJ2-1; D is ambiguous. Looked up from germline, CDR1 is MNHEY and CDR2 is SVGAGI. The CDR3 sequence is 14 residues long. V lost 7 bases, J lost 5 bases, and 15 bases lay in between. The CDR3 DNA reads as TGTGCCAGCACACCAAACCCCCGGGACAATGAGCAGTTCTTC. This encodes CASTPNPRDNEQFF.

Ten or more counts support this clonotype. The chain joins TRBV14 to TRBJ2-3, with D perhaps TRBD2 (6 bases). V dropped 0 bases and J dropped 1 base, with 11 bases sitting between them. The CDR3 consists of 16 residues. Germline CDR1 is SGHDN and CDR2 is FVKESK. The CDR3 DNA reads as TGTGCCAGCAGCCAAGAGTTGGGAGGCCGCACAGATACGCAGTATTTT. This codes for CASSQELGGRTDTQYF.

This chain links TRBV30 with TRBJ2-1, with 7 bases that match TRBD2. This CDR3 has 15 amino acids. With V trimmed by 3 bases and J by 7 bases, 12 bases remained unmatched. Germline V CDR1 and CDR2: GTSNPN, SVGIG (reference sequence). The CDR3 loop reads CAWRGGRINGNEQFF. In DNA, the CDR3 is TGTGCCTGGAGGGGCGGGAGAATCAACGGGAATGAGCAGTTCTTC.

The DNA for the CDR3 is TGTGCCAGCAGCCCCGCCTTGTTTGGAGACTATGGCTACACCTTC. It encodes CASSPALFGDYGYTF. The genes are TRBV7-9 and TRBJ1-2, with D hard to call. CDR1 is SEHNR, CDR2 FQNEAQ, per germline (reference sequence). This CDR3 spans 15 amino acids. With 5 bases removed from V and 3 bases from J, the gap between germline ends came to 16 bases.

The J gene is TRBJ2-1, the V gene TRBV20-1; 7 nucleotides align to TRBD2. V was pared by 1 base and J by 6 bases, with 6 bases of the junction left unmatched. CDR3 size: 14 residues. From germline, CDR1 is DFQATT and CDR2 SNEGSKA (reference sequence). The CDR3 bases are TGCAGTGCTAGAGGCCTAGCGGCAACCAATGAGCAGTTCTTC. As protein: CSARGLAATNEQFF.

This clonotype occurred a few times. V and J are TRBV7-2 and TRBJ1-5, with D unclear. The CDR3 has 14 residues. The V gene lost 2 bases and the J gene lost 3 bases, with 8 bases spanning the gap. Germline V CDR1 and CDR2: SGHTA, FQGNSA. The CDR3 loop reads CASSLSPNNQPQHF. Here the CDR3 DNA reads TGTGCCAGCAGCTTATCCCCGAACAATCAGCCCCAGCATTTT. Filled out from reference TRBV7-2 and TRBJ1-5, the complete variable domain reads GAGVSQSPSNKVTEKGKDVELRCDPISGHTALYWYRQSLGQGLEFLIYFQGNSAPDKSGLPSDRFSAERTGGSVSTLTIQRTQQEDSAVYLCASSLSPNNQPQHFGDGTRLSIL.

This chain uses TRBV16 with TRBJ1-1; TRBD1 might be the D (6 bases). The germline V gene has CDR1 KGHSY and CDR2 FQNENV. With 6 bases removed from V and 1 base from J, the gap between germline ends came to 12 bases. The CDR3 is 14 amino acids. The CDR3 DNA sequence: TGTGCCAGCAGAGGAACCAGGGGGAACACTGAAGCTTTCTTT. Translation: CASRGTRGNTEAFF. The full variable domain, completed using reference TRBV16 and TRBJ1-1, is GEEVAQTPKHLVRGEGQKAKLYCAPIKGHSYVFWYQQVLKNEFKFLISFQNENVFDETGMPKERFSAKCLPNSPCSLEIQATKLEDSAVYFCASRGTRGNTEAFFGQGTRLTVV.

The V gene is TRBV6-5, the J gene TRBJ2-7; TRBD2 is a possible D gene (6 bases). Germline loops: CDR1 MNHEY, CDR2 SVGAGI. The CDR3 totals 15 residues. Trimming shortened V by 3 bases and J by 0 bases, and 12 bases separated the two germline ends. The CDR3 bases are TGTGCCAGCAGTTATCACGCGGGGAGCTCCTACGAGCAGTACTTC. Protein sequence: CASSYHAGSSYEQYF.

The chain couples TRBV25-1 to TRBJ1-1; no reliable D call. V was pared by 4 bases and J by 0 bases, with 9 bases between. Germline V gene data show CDR1 as MGHDK and CDR2 as SYGVNS. CDR3 length: 14 amino acids. The CDR3 sequence is CASSAGRLNTEAFF. In DNA, the CDR3 is TGTGCCAGCAGTGCCGGACGGTTGAACACTGAAGCTTTCTTT.

The rearrangement joins TRBV7-9 to TRBJ1-2; no firm D call. V lost 3 bases and J 6 bases, leaving 2 bases between the germline ends. CDR3 length: 10 residues. Germline V lookup: CDR1 SEHNR, CDR2 FQNEAQ (reference sequence). The CDR3, as DNA: TGTGCCAGCAGCTTGGATGGCTACACCTTC. Translation: CASSLDGYTF. The whole variable domain, remainder taken from reference TRBV7-9 and TRBJ1-2, is DTGVSQNPRHKITKRGQNVTFRCDPISEHNRLYWYRQTLGQGPEFLTYFQNEAQLEKSRLLSDRFSAERPKGSFSTLEIQRTEQGDSAMYLCASSLDGYTFGSGTRLTVV.

Comments on this clonotype: This may be a read error, as it is one base from a much larger clone. V usage is TRBV18 and J usage is TRBJ1-2, with a weak D call TRBD1 (6 bases). The CDR3 contains 13 residues. Trimming pared 4 bases from V and 4 bases from J, leaving 10 bases between. In germline, CDR1 is KGHSH, CDR2 LQKENI. The CDR3 sequence is CASSQDSCYGYTF. The CDR3 DNA follows: TGTGCCAGCTCACAGGACAGCTGCTATGGCTACACCTTC.

This sequence joins TRBV6-5 and TRBJ2-4, with 8 bases matching TRBD1. The germline gives CDR1 MNHEY, CDR2 SVGAGI. The CDR3 is 15 residues long. V shed 5 bases, J shed 7 bases, and the junction held 10 bases outside the gene matches. The DNA of the CDR3 is TGTGCCAGCAGTAACAGACAGGGGATGCAGAACATTCAGTACTTC. Translating it yields CASSNRQGMQNIQYF.

The V and J genes are TRBV2 and TRBJ1-5; 8 nucleotides match TRBD1. V was clipped by 8 bases and J by 2 bases; unmatched bases: 8. This CDR3 has 15 amino acids. Germline V gene lookup returns CDR1 SNHLY and CDR2 FYNNEI. CDR3 nucleotide sequence: TGTGCCAGCGGACAGGGAAATATAGGCAATCAGCCCCAGCATTTT. Residues: CASGQGNIGNQPQHF.

This clonotype turned up a few times. CDR3 protein: CASSQDLDGERSDTQYF. As DNA, the CDR3 is TGTGCCAGCAGCCAAGATCTAGACGGGGAGAGATCCGATACGCAGTATTTT. The chain links TRBV4-2 to TRBJ2-3; D is perhaps TRBD2 (5 bases). Germline V lookup: CDR1 LGHNA, CDR2 YNFKEQ. V lost 0 bases and J 6 bases, leaving 19 bases between the germline ends. This CDR3 region has 17 residues.

The CDR3 here is CASSFLASSYEQYF. CDR3 nucleotides: TGTGCCAGCAGTTTCTTAGCCAGCTCCTACGAGCAGTACTTC. The chain is built from TRBV12-3 or TRBV12-4 and TRBJ2-7, with D uncertain. The CDR3 consists of 14 residues. The V end was cut by 3 bases, the J end by 0 bases, with 9 bases between.

The chain is built from TRBV12-3 or TRBV12-4 and TRBJ2-5, with D uncertain. Trimming shortened V by 7 bases and J by 4 bases, and 13 bases separated the two germline ends. This CDR3 has 13 residues. CDR3 bases: TGTGCCAGCACCTTCAGATCCCCAGAGACCCAGTACTTC. This gives the protein CASTFRSPETQYF.